In its sample, the clone carrying this T cell receptor (beta chain) was seen a few times. TCRdb recomputed calls from the 5' RACE reads with MiXCR, one row per CDR3 protein. The repertoire includes some 39,000 distinct CDR3 sequences, about 7% of them detected once, and 7% to 10% sits in the top ten. The ends were cut back, 1 base at V and 0 bases at J, with 8 bases in the middle. The CDR3 is 15 amino acids. Germline assignment: CDR1 SGHDT and CDR2 YYEEEE. The data were obtained in a study of early T cells in non-severe SARS-CoV-2 infection. Overall study context: Chains were not paired, and sequencing was done on bulk RNA from unsorted whole blood.

The gene calls are TRBV5-6 and TRBJ2-4; no definite D call. This clonotype originated in an adult who was a healthcare worker with PCR-confirmed SARS-CoV-2 infection or an uninfected control (not recorded which). The specimen was whole blood. The CDR3 DNA is TGTGCCAGCAGCTTGAGCGCACTAGCCAAAAACATTCAGTACTTC. Its translation: CASSLSALAKNIQYF.